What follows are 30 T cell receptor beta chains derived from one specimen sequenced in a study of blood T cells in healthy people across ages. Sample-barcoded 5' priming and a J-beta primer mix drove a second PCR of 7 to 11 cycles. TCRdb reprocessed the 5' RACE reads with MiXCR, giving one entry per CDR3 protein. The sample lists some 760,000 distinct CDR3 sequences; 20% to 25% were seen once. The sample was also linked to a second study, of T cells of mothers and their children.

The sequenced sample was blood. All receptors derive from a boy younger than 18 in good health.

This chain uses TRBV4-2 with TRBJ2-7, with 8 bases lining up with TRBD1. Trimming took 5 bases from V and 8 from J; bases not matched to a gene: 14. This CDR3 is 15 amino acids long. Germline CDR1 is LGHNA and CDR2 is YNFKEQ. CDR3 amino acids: CASSKDPTGEYKQYF. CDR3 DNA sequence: TGTGCCAGCAGCAAGGATCCGACAGGGGAATACAAGCAGTACTTC.

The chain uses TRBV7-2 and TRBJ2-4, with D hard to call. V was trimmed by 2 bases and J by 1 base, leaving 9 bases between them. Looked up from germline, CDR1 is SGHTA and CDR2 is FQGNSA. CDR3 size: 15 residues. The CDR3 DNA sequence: TGTGCCAGCAGCTTATCGCTGGGCGCCAAAAACATTCAGTACTTC. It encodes CASSLSLGAKNIQYF.

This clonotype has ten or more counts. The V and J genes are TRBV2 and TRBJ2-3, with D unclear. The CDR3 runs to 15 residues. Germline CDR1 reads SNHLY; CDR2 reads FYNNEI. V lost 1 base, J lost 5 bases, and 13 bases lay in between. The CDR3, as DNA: TGTGCCAGCAGTGAAGATTCGAGTTCAAGAGATACGCAGTATTTT. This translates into CASSEDSSSRDTQYF.

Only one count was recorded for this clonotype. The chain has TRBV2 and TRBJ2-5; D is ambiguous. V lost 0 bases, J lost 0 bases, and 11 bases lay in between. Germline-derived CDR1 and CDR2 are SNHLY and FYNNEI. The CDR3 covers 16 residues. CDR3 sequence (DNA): TGTGCCAGCAGTGAAGCGGAGACCGCCGACCAAGAGACCCAGTACTTC. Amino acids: CASSEAETADQETQYF.

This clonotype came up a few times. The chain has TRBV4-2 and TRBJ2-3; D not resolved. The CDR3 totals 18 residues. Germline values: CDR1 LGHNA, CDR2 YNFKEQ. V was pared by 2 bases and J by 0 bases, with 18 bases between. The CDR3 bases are TGTGCCAGCAGCCAAAGCCCTGAGCTTGTGACTAGCACAGATACGCAGTATTTT. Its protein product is CASSQSPELVTSTDTQYF.

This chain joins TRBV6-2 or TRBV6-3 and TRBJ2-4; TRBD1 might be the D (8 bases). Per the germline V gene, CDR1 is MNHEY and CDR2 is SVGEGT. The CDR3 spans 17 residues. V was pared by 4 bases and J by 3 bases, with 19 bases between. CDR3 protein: CASSSVPTGGGKNIQYF. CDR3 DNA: TGTGCCAGCAGTTCGGTCCCTACAGGGGGGGGCAAAAACATTCAGTACTTC.

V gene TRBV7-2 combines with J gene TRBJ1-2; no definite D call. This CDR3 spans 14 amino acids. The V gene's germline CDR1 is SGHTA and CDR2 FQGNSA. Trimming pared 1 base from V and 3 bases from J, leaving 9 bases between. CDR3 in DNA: TGTGCCAGCAGCTTAGAACTGGATTACTATGGCTACACCTTC. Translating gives CASSLELDYYGYTF. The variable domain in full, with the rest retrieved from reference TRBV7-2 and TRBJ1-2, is GAGVSQSPSNKVTEKGKDVELRCDPISGHTALYWYRQSLGQGLEFLIYFQGNSAPDKSGLPSDRFSAERTGGSVSTLTIQRTQQEDSAVYLCASSLELDYYGYTFGSGTRLTVV.

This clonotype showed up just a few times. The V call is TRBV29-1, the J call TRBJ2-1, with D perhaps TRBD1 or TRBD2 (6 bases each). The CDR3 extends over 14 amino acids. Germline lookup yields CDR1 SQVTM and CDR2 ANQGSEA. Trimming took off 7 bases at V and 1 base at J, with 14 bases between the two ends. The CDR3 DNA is TGCAGCGCCGAGGGGGGTGGGTCCTACAATGAGCAGTTCTTC. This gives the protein CSAEGGGSYNEQFF.

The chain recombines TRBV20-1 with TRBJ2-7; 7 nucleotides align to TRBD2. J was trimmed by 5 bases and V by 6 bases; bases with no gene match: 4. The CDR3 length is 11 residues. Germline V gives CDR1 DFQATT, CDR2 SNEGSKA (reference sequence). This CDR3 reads CSAETSHEQYF. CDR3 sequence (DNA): TGCAGTGCCGAGACTAGCCACGAGCAGTACTTC.

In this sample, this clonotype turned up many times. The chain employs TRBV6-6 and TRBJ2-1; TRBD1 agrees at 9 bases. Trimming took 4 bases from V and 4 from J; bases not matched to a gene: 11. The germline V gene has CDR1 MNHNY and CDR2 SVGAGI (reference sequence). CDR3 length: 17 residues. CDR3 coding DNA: TGTGCCAGCAGTTCATTGGTGGGGGACAGGGCTTACAATGAGCAGTTCTTC. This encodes CASSSLVGDRAYNEQFF.

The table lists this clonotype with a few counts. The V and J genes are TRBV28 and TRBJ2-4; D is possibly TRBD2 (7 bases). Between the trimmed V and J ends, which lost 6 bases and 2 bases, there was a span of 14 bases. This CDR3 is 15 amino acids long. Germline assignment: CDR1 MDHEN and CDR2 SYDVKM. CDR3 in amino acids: CASSARGRTKNIQYF. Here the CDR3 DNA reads TGTGCCAGCAGCGCGCGGGGGCGAACCAAAAACATTCAGTACTTC.

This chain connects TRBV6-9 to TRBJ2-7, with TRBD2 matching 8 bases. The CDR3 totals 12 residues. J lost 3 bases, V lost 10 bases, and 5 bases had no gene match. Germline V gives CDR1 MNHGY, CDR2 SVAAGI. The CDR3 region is CANTSGGYEQYF. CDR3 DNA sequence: TGTGCCAACACTAGCGGAGGCTACGAGCAGTACTTC.

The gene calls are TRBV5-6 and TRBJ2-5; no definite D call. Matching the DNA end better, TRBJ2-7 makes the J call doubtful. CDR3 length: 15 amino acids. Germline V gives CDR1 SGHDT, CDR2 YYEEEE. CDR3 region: CASSLVRAANYEQYF. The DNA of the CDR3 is TGTGCCAGCAGCTTGGTTAGGGCAGCGAACTACGAGCAGTACTTC.

The CDR3 nucleotides are TGTGCCAGCCATCGGAATTCACCCCTCCACTTT. It translates to CASHRNSPLHF. The rearrangement joins TRBV6-6 to TRBJ1-6; unclear D gene. Germline CDR1 MNHNY, CDR2 SVGAGI (reference sequence). The ends were cut back, 8 bases at V and 7 bases at J, with 6 bases in the middle. The CDR3 spans 11 residues.

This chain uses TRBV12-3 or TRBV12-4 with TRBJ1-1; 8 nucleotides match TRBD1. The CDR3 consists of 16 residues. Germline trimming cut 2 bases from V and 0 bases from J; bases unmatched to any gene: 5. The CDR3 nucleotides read TGTGCCAGCAGTTTAAAGGCAGGGGGCATGAACACTGAAGCTTTCTTT. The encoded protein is CASSLKAGGMNTEAFF.

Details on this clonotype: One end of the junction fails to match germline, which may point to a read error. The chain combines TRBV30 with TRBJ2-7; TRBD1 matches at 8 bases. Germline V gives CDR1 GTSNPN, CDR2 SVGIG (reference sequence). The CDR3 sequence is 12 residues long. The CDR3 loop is CAWDRGTYKQYF. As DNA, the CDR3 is TGTGCCTGGGACAGGGGCACCTACAAGCAGTACTTC.

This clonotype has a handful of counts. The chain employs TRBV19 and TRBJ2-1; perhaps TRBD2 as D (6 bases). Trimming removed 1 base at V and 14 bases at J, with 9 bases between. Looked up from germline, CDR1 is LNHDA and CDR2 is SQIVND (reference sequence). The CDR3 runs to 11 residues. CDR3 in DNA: TGTGCCAGTAGTATAGGCAGGGAGGAGTTCTTC. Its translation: CASSIGREEFF.

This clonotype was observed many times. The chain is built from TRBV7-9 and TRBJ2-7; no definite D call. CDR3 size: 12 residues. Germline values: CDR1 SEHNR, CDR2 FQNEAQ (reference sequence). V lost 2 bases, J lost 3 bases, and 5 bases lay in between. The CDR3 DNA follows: TGTGCCAGCAGCTTATCTAACTACGAGCAGTACTTC. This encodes CASSLSNYEQYF.

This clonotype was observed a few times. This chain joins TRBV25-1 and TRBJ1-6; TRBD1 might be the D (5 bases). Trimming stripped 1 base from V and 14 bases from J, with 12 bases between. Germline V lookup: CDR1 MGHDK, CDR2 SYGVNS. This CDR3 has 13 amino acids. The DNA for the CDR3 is TGTGCCAGCAGTGAATTCCCAGGGACGGCCCTCCACTTT. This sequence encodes CASSEFPGTALHF.

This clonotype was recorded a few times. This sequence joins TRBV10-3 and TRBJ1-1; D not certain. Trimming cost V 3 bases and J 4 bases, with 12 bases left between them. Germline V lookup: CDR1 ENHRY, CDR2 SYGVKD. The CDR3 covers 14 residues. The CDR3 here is CAISESSLTTEAFF. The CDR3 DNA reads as TGTGCCATCAGTGAAAGCTCATTGACCACTGAAGCTTTCTTT.

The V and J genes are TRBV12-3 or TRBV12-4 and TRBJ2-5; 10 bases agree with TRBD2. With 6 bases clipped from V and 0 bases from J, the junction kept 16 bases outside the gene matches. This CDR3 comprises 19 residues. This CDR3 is CASSPKRGGLQLYQETQYF. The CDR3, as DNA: TGTGCCAGCAGCCCGAAGCGGGGGGGCCTCCAATTGTACCAAGAGACCCAGTACTTC.

CDR3 amino acids: CASSPIESYIQYF. The CDR3 region has the DNA TGTGCCAGCAGCCCCATAGAGTCGTACATTCAGTACTTC. This chain uses TRBV3-1 with TRBJ2-4, with D unclear. The CDR3 spans 13 residues. V shed 4 bases and J shed 8 bases, with 12 bases lying between them. The germline V gene encodes CDR1 LGHDT and CDR2 YNNKEL (reference sequence).

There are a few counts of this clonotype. CDR3 DNA: TGTGCCAGCAGCTTGTTCGGGGGCGGAGGTAACACCGGGGAGCTGTTTTTT. It encodes CASSLFGGGGNTGELFF. The rearrangement uses TRBV7-2 and TRBJ2-2; D could derive from TRBD1 or TRBD2 (6 bases each). Germline CDR1 reads SGHTA; CDR2 reads FQGNSA. CDR3 length: 17 amino acids. Deletions cut 3 bases from V and 2 bases from J, with 16 bases between.

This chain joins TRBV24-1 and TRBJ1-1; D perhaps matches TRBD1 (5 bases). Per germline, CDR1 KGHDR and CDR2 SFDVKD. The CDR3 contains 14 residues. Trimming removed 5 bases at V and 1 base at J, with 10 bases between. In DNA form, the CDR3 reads TGTGCCACCAGTGCCGACAGTTGGAACACTGAAGCTTTCTTT. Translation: CATSADSWNTEAFF.

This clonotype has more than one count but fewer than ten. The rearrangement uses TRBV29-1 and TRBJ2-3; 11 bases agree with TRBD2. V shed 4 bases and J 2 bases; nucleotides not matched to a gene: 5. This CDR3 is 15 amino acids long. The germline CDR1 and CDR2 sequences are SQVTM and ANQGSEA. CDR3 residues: CSVVGTSGFTDTQYF. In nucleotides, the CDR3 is TGCAGCGTTGTCGGGACTAGCGGATTCACAGATACGCAGTATTTT.

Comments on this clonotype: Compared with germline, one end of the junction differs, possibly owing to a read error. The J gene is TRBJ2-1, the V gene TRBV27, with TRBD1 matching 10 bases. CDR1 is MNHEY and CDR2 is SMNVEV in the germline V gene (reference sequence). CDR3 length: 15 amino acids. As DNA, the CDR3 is TGTGCCTGCAGTTCCGGGACAGGGGACTACAATGAGCAGTTCTTC. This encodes CACSSGTGDYNEQFF.

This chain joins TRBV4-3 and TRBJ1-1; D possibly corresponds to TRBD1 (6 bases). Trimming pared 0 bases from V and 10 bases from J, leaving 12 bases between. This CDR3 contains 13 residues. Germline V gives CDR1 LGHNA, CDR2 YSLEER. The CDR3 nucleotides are TGCGCCAGCAGCCAAGATGGGGGGCCTGGAGCTTTCTTT. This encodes CASSQDGGPGAFF.

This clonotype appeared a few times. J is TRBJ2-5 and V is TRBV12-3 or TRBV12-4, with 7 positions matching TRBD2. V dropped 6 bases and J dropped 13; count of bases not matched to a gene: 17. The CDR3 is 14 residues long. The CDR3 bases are TGTGCCAGCAGCTCGATCCCGGGTCAGACTAGCCCGTACTTC. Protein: CASSSIPGQTSPYF.

The chain's CDR3 is CSVEDGGPGAFF. CDR3 nucleotide sequence: TGCAGCGTTGAAGATGGGGGGCCCGGAGCTTTCTTT. The chain joins TRBV29-1 to TRBJ1-1; D possibly corresponds to TRBD1 (6 bases). Germline lookup yields CDR1 SQVTM and CDR2 ANQGSEA. V was shortened by 0 bases and J by 10 bases, with 12 bases between the two germline ends. CDR3 length equals 12 residues.

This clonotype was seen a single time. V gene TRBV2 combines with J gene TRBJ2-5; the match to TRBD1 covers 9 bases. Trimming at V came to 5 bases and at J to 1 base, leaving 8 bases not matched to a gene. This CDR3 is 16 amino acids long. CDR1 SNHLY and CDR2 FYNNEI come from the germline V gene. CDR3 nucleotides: TGTGCCAGCAGTTTTGGACAGGGGCCTACCCAAGAGACCCAGTACTTC. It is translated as CASSFGQGPTQETQYF. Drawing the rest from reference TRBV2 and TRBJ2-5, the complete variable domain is EPEVTQTPSHQVTQMGQEVILRCVPISNHLYFYWYRQILGQKVEFLVSFYNNEISEKSEIFDDQFSVERPDGSNFTLKIRSTKLEDSAMYFCASSFGQGPTQETQYFGPGTRLLVL.